The 30 T cell receptor beta chains presented below share a single source sample, sequenced in a study of blood T cell repertoires in COVID-19. TCRdb keeps only in-frame clones here, not all; method: immunoSEQ multiplex PCR. The profile shows 330,000 or so clones, around nine tenths of them singletons. Sequencing input: PBMCs or T cells enriched from blood (not recorded which). All receptors come from a woman aged 30 to 39 who had been exposed to COVID-19.

The V call is TRBV7-8, the J call TRBJ1-5, with a weak D call TRBD1 (6 bases). Germline V CDR1 and CDR2: SGHVS, FQNEAQ. This CDR3 is 14 amino acids long. Trimming shortened V by 5 bases and J by 3 bases, and 11 bases separated the two germline ends. The CDR3 coding sequence is TGTGCCAGCAGCCGCGGACAGTACAATCAGCCCCAGCATTTT. This encodes CASSRGQYNQPQHF. Variable domain in full (rest from reference TRBV7-8 and TRBJ1-5): GAGVSQSPRYKVAKRGQDVALRCDPISGHVSLFWYQQALGQGPEFLTYFQNEAQLDKSGLPSDRFFAERPEGSVSTLKIQRTQQEDSAVYLCASSRGQYNQPQHFGDGTRLSIL.

CDR3 amino acids: CASSWNTQGDEKLFF. The CDR3, as DNA: TGTGCCAGCAGTTGGAACACCCAGGGGGATGAAAAACTGTTTTTT. The V call is TRBV6-5, the J call TRBJ1-4; 7 bases line up with TRBD1. The ends lost 4 bases at V and 6 bases at J; junction bases unmatched: 8. The germline V gene encodes CDR1 MNHEY and CDR2 SVGAGI. The CDR3 length is 15 residues.

This chain links TRBV18 with TRBJ2-1; no clear D gene. The CDR3 is made up of 13 amino acids. V lost 2 bases and J 5 bases, leaving 7 bases between the germline ends. Germline values: CDR1 KGHSH, CDR2 LQKENI. The CDR3 nucleotides are TGTGCCAGCTCACCAACACCTCACAATGAGCAGTTCTTC. It is translated as CASSPTPHNEQFF.

The CDR3 DNA reads TGTGCCAGCGAGGAGACAGGGGGCGCGGAGACCCAGTACTTC. It yields the protein CASEETGGAETQYF. This chain joins TRBV5-8 and TRBJ2-5; the match to TRBD1 covers 10 bases. This CDR3 contains 14 residues. CDR1 is SGHTS, CDR2 YDEGEE, per germline. V dropped 7 bases and J dropped 5; count of bases not matched to a gene: 8. Complete variable domain (other parts from reference TRBV5-8 and TRBJ2-5): EAGVTQSPTHLIKTRGQQATLRCSPISGHTSVYWYQQALGLGLQFLLWYDEGEERNRGNFPPRFSGRQFPNYSSELNVNALELEDSALYLCASEETGGAETQYFGPGTRLLVL.

CDR3 in DNA: TGTGCCAGCGGCCTAGGGGGTTACGGCTACACCTTC. This gives the protein CASGLGGYGYTF. The chain uses TRBV12-3 or TRBV12-4 and TRBJ1-2; a weak D match, TRBD1 (6 bases). The V end was cut by 8 bases, the J end by 8 bases, with 15 bases between. The CDR3 is made up of 12 amino acids.

As for this clone: Other DNA sequences of this sample code for an identical CDR3. The chain joins TRBV28 to TRBJ2-5, with D possibly matching TRBD2 (6 bases). Germline V gives CDR1 MDHEN, CDR2 SYDVKM. Trimming removed 7 bases at V and 5 bases at J, with 8 bases between. The CDR3 consists of 11 residues. The CDR3 protein is CASTRGETQYF. CDR3 coding DNA: TGTGCCAGCACCCGGGGGGAGACCCAGTACTTC.

The gene calls are TRBV5-1 and TRBJ2-2; weak D call: TRBD1 (6 bases). The CDR3 is made up of 15 amino acids. Germline-derived CDR1 and CDR2 are SGHRS and YFSETQ. Trimming left V 2 bases short and J 3 bases short, with 11 bases between. The CDR3 DNA is TGCGCCAGCAGCTTTTCCGGACAGTACACCGGGGAGCTGTTTTTT. Its protein product is CASSFSGQYTGELFF. Drawing the rest from reference TRBV5-1 and TRBJ2-2, the complete variable domain is KAGVTQTPRYLIKTRGQQVTLSCSPISGHRSVSWYQQTPGQGLQFLFEYFSETQRNKGNFPGRFSGRQFSNSRSEMNVSTLELGDSALYLCASSFSGQYTGELFFGEGSRLTVL.

V usage is TRBV5-1 and J usage is TRBJ1-5, with 7 bases aligning to TRBD1. Trimming took 4 bases from V and 2 from J; bases not matched to a gene: 6. CDR3 length: 15 residues. The germline V gene has CDR1 SGHRS and CDR2 YFSETQ. CDR3 nucleotides: TGCGCCAGCAGCCTAGGGGGCGAGGGCAATCAGCCCCAGCATTTT. Protein: CASSLGGEGNQPQHF.

The chain employs TRBV12-3 or TRBV12-4 and TRBJ2-7; TRBD1 agrees at 7 bases. The CDR3 contains 13 residues. V lost 7 bases, J lost 0 bases, and 3 bases stayed unmatched. CDR3 coding DNA: TGTGCCAGCACCTGGGACAGCTCCTACGAGCAGTACTTC. Its translation is CASTWDSSYEQYF.

This rearrangement joins TRBV19 to TRBJ2-1; 10 bases line up with TRBD1. Germline CDR1 is LNHDA and CDR2 is SQIVND (reference sequence). Losses at the gene ends were 0 bases for V and 4 bases for J; bases not matched to a gene: 6. The CDR3 sequence is 17 residues long. CDR3 amino acids: CASSIEGRDRGYNEQFF. The CDR3, as DNA: TGTGCCAGTAGTATAGAGGGCCGGGACAGGGGTTACAATGAGCAGTTCTTC.

The chain links TRBV5-8 to TRBJ2-1; 15 bases are a match to TRBD2. Per germline, CDR1 SGHTS and CDR2 YDEGEE. V trimming: 4 bases; J trimming: 8 bases; junction bases outside the gene matches: 4. The CDR3 runs 15 residues. The CDR3 sequence is CASSLGLAGGDEQFF. The CDR3, as DNA: TGTGCCAGCAGCCTAGGACTAGCGGGGGGGGATGAGCAGTTCTTC.

This sequence joins TRBV11-2 and TRBJ2-3; tentative D call: TRBD2 (7 bases). The germline V gene has CDR1 SGHAT and CDR2 FQNNGV. Trimming pared 8 bases from V and 1 base from J, leaving 16 bases between. The CDR3 has 15 amino acids. The CDR3 coding sequence is TGTGCCAGCTGGGAGGGGGAGTGGGGCACAGATACGCAGTATTTT. It is translated as CASWEGEWGTDTQYF.

This clone was seen only once. This sequence joins TRBV28 and TRBJ1-5; TRBD1 agrees at 7 bases. Germline assignment: CDR1 MDHEN and CDR2 SYDVKM. V lost 5 bases to trimming and J lost 0 bases; unmatched junction nucleotides: 7. The CDR3 is made up of 16 amino acids. CDR3 residues: CASSGSRQGSNQPQHF. The CDR3 DNA follows: TGTGCCAGCAGTGGATCCAGACAGGGTAGCAATCAGCCCCAGCATTTT.

The chain couples TRBV3-1 (or the pseudogene TRBV3-2) to TRBJ2-4, with a tentative D call TRBD2 (6 bases). V dropped 2 bases and J dropped 1 base, with 9 bases sitting between them. Germline values: CDR1 LGHDT, CDR2 YNNKEL (reference sequence). There are 15 residues in the CDR3. The CDR3 DNA is TGTGCCAGCAGCCAACTAGCGTCCGCCAAAAACATTCAGTACTTC. The encoded protein is CASSQLASAKNIQYF.

The V call is TRBV28, the J call TRBJ2-7; D call uncertain. CDR3 length: 16 residues. V was trimmed by 3 bases and J by 2 bases, leaving 17 bases between them. Germline loops: CDR1 MDHEN, CDR2 SYDVKM. CDR3 loop: CASSLPPERSTYEQYF. The CDR3 nucleotides read TGTGCCAGCAGTTTGCCCCCTGAGAGGAGTACCTACGAGCAGTACTTC.

This chain connects TRBV18 to TRBJ2-2; D is unclear. The CDR3 contains 15 residues. From germline, CDR1 is KGHSH and CDR2 LQKENI. Trimming removed 2 bases at V and 4 bases at J, with 11 bases between. CDR3 DNA: TGTGCCAGCTCACCAGCGCAGGTCAGCACCGGGGAGCTGTTTTTT. It encodes CASSPAQVSTGELFF. The whole variable domain, remainder taken from reference TRBV18 and TRBJ2-2, is NAGVMQNPRHLVRRRGQEARLRCSPMKGHSHVYWYRQLPEEGLKFMVYLQKENIIDESGMPKERFSAEFPKEGPSILRIQQVVRGDSAAYFCASSPAQVSTGELFFGEGSRLTVL.

This rearrangement joins TRBV5-1 to TRBJ2-5; TRBD2 matches at 12 bases. This CDR3 has 16 amino acids. The germline gives CDR1 SGHRS, CDR2 YFSETQ. Trimming at V came to 0 bases and at J to 2 bases, leaving 2 bases not matched to a gene. The chain's CDR3 is CASSLVLAGGQETQYF. The CDR3 coding sequence is TGCGCCAGCAGCTTGGTACTAGCGGGAGGTCAAGAGACCCAGTACTTC.

This chain connects TRBV7-3 to TRBJ1-1, with 10 positions matching TRBD1. Unmatched junction bases numbered 3, after V lost 3 bases and J lost 5 bases. CDR1 and CDR2 (germline): SGHTA, FQGTGA. The CDR3 spans 14 residues. The DNA for the CDR3 is TGTGCCAGCAGCTTCCGGACAGGGGGAACTGAAGCTTTCTTT. This sequence encodes CASSFRTGGTEAFF.

The rearrangement links TRBV18 to TRBJ2-6; TRBD1 matches at 7 bases. This CDR3 has 17 residues. V lost 6 bases and J lost 4; bases outside the gene matches: 12. Germline V gene lookup returns CDR1 KGHSH and CDR2 LQKENI. CDR3 DNA sequence: TGTGCCAGCTCGCTACGGACAGGCGACGTAGGGGCCAACGTCCTGACTTTC. Encoded protein: CASSLRTGDVGANVLTF.

This rearrangement joins TRBV27 to TRBJ2-7; unclear D gene. V was trimmed by 4 bases and J by 2 bases, leaving 24 bases between them. The CDR3 is made up of 18 amino acids. Germline lookup yields CDR1 MNHEY and CDR2 SMNVEV (reference sequence). The CDR3 spells CASSYAGSWAGPTYEQYF. In DNA, the CDR3 is TGTGCCAGCAGTTACGCTGGCTCCTGGGCAGGCCCGACCTACGAGCAGTACTTC.

This chain joins TRBV19 and TRBJ2-2; 9 positions match TRBD1. Germline CDR1 and CDR2: LNHDA and SQIVND (reference sequence). V was pared by 5 bases and J by 8 bases, with 12 bases of the junction left unmatched. CDR3 length: 16 residues. The CDR3 spells CASSAWTGERVGELFF. The CDR3 DNA reads TGTGCCAGTAGTGCTTGGACAGGGGAGAGAGTGGGGGAGCTGTTTTTT.

This rearrangement joins TRBV29-1 to TRBJ2-5; D unclear. The V gene's germline CDR1 is SQVTM and CDR2 ANQGSEA. Trimming stripped 7 bases from V and 2 bases from J, with 14 bases between. This CDR3 has 13 residues. CDR3 DNA: TGCAGCGCCTACCCGGCGGTTCAAGAGACCCAGTACTTC. Translated, it gives CSAYPAVQETQYF. Supplemented by reference TRBV29-1 and TRBJ2-5, the full variable domain reads SAVISQKPSRDICQRGTSLTIQCQVDSQVTMMFWYRQQPGQSLTLIATANQGSEATYESGFVIDKFPISRPNLTFSTLTVSNMSPEDSSIYLCSAYPAVQETQYFGPGTRLLVL.

V gene TRBV19 combines with J gene TRBJ1-2; D is unresolved. Germline CDR1 LNHDA, CDR2 SQIVND (reference sequence). The CDR3 has 12 residues. V was clipped by 6 bases and J by 4 bases, with 9 bases between them. In DNA form, the CDR3 reads TGTGCCAGTAGGGCGGCGAGCTATGGCTACACCTTC. This translates into CASRAASYGYTF.

CDR3 nucleotide sequence: TGTGCCAGCAGTCCCCCGAGGGGGACGGGTGGGGCCAACGTCCTGACTTTC. This codes for CASSPPRGTGGANVLTF. The V call is TRBV28, the J call TRBJ2-6; possibly TRBD1 for D (6 bases). CDR3 length: 17 residues. V gave up 5 bases and J gave up 3 bases, with 17 bases separating them. CDR1 and CDR2 (germline): MDHEN, SYDVKM.

The J gene is TRBJ1-3, the V gene TRBV10-3, with D perhaps TRBD1 (5 bases). The CDR3 loop spans 13 amino acids. V lost 9 bases and J lost 2, with 11 bases in between. The germline V gene has CDR1 ENHRY and CDR2 SYGVKD. DNA of the CDR3: TGTGCCATACGGGGGTCCCCTGGAAACACCATATATTTT. It encodes CAIRGSPGNTIYF.

The chain employs TRBV6-5 and TRBJ2-1; D may be TRBD2 (6 bases). The V gene's germline CDR1 is MNHEY and CDR2 SVGAGI. The CDR3 is made up of 15 amino acids. The V and J ends lost 2 bases and 9 bases respectively, with 17 bases between them. The DNA for the CDR3 is TGTGCCAGCAGTTACGGGGTAGCGGAGGCGGGTGAGCAGTTCTTC. Amino acids: CASSYGVAEAGEQFF.

The chain is built from TRBV28 and TRBJ1-4; TRBD1 matches at 9 bases. The J segment lost 7 bases and the V segment lost 3 bases, leaving 3 bases of the junction unmatched. The CDR3 has 14 residues. The germline V gene has CDR1 MDHEN and CDR2 SYDVKM. DNA for the CDR3: TGTGCCAGCAGTTTCGGGACAGGGCTTGAAAAACTGTTTTTT. This sequence encodes CASSFGTGLEKLFF.

J is TRBJ2-5 and V is TRBV9; 11 nucleotides align to TRBD1. J lost 0 bases, V lost 3 bases, and 7 bases had no gene match. The CDR3 sequence is 17 residues long. CDR1 and CDR2 (germline): SGDLS, YYNGEE. The CDR3 sequence: CASSALGTGGYQETQYF. DNA of the CDR3: TGTGCCAGCAGCGCCCTTGGGACAGGGGGGTACCAAGAGACCCAGTACTTC.

This rearrangement joins TRBV13 to TRBJ2-2; TRBD1 agrees at 7 bases. Germline loops: CDR1 PRHDT, CDR2 FYEKMQ (reference sequence). After removal of 5 bases from V and 6 bases from J, the junction contained 6 bases not matched to a gene. The CDR3 runs to 14 residues. The CDR3 nucleotides read TGTGCCAGCAGCCCCGAGAGGGGGCCCGGGGAGCTGTTTTTT. Amino acids: CASSPERGPGELFF.

The V call is TRBV6-2 or TRBV6-3, the J call TRBJ2-1, with TRBD2 matching 9 bases. The CDR3 is 15 residues long. CDR1 is MNHEY and CDR2 is SVGEGT in the germline V gene. Trimming at V came to 4 bases and at J to 8 bases, leaving 9 bases not matched to a gene. Here the CDR3 DNA reads TGTGCCAGCAGTTCCGTAGCGGGAGCTAGGGATGAGCAGTTCTTC. It encodes CASSSVAGARDEQFF.